Below are 12 T cell receptor beta chains sequenced from a single sample in a study of PD-L1 blockade in urothelial cancer. Assay used: immunoSEQ multiplex PCR; TCRdb lists only in-frame clones, some missing. The data contain roughly 26,000 clones, 75% to 90% of them seen just once; the ten biggest clones take up under 40%. The sequencing here drew on PBMCs, taken around atezolizumab (anti-PD-L1) treatment. These receptors came from a man aged 55 to 70 with urothelial cancer.

This clone turned up a few times. The chain is built from TRBV7-8 and TRBJ1-1; the D gene is possibly TRBD1 (5 bases). The V and J ends lost 5 bases and 4 bases respectively, with 20 bases between them. CDR1 is SGHVS and CDR2 is FQNEAQ in the germline V gene. This CDR3 spans 16 amino acids. As DNA, the CDR3 is TGTGCCAGCAGCCCCTCAACAGGCCCCGCCGGCACTGAAGCTTTCTTT. This encodes CASSPSTGPAGTEAFF.

This chain joins TRBV6-5 and TRBJ2-7; D might be TRBD2 (5 bases). This CDR3 contains 15 residues. Germline CDR1 reads MNHEY; CDR2 reads SVGAGI. The V gene lost 2 bases and the J gene lost 6 bases, with 17 bases spanning the gap. The CDR3 sequence is CASSYAGVGLGEQYF. As DNA, the CDR3 is TGTGCCAGCAGTTACGCCGGGGTCGGATTGGGCGAGCAGTACTTC.

The chain is built from TRBV6-1 and TRBJ1-1, with 8 bases lining up with TRBD1. The CDR3 loop spans 14 amino acids. Unmatched junction bases numbered 6, after V lost 7 bases and J lost 2 bases. CDR1 is MNHNS and CDR2 is SASEGT in the germline V gene. CDR3 nucleotides: TGTGCCAGCAATAGAGGACAGGGAAACACTGAAGCTTTCTTT. Translated, it gives CASNRGQGNTEAFF.

The chain carries TRBV9 and TRBJ1-2; 7 positions agree with TRBD1. The J segment lost 4 bases and the V segment lost 3 bases, leaving 3 bases of the junction unmatched. The CDR3 has 13 amino acids. Germline assignment: CDR1 SGDLS and CDR2 YYNGEE. The CDR3 reads CASSATGSYGYTF. Here the CDR3 DNA reads TGTGCCAGCAGCGCGACAGGGAGCTATGGCTACACCTTC.

The chain carries TRBV11-3 and TRBJ2-1; 12 nucleotides agree with TRBD2. Germline CDR1 SGHNT, CDR2 YENEEA. The CDR3 is 19 residues long. The V and J ends lost 4 bases and 1 base, in that order; junction bases with no gene match: 11. CDR3 nucleotide sequence: TGTGCCAGCAGCTCTGGACTAGCGGGACGGGGGGAATCCTACAATGAGCAGTTCTTC. Translation gives CASSSGLAGRGESYNEQFF.

The V gene is TRBV28, the J gene TRBJ2-2; 7 bases align to TRBD1. This CDR3 is built from 15 residues. Looked up from germline, CDR1 is MDHEN and CDR2 is SYDVKM. V shed 6 bases, J shed 5 bases, and the junction held 9 bases outside the gene matches. In nucleotides, the CDR3 is TGTGCCAGCAGGGGTGACAGGGCTTGGACCGGGGAGCTGTTTTTT. Encoded protein: CASRGDRAWTGELFF.

The chain joins TRBV5-6 to TRBJ1-5; D is uncertain. The CDR3 totals 15 residues. Germline V gene data show CDR1 as SGHDT and CDR2 as YYEEEE. V lost 4 bases, J lost 7 bases, and 18 bases lay in between. The CDR3 here is CASSRYGEGYQPQHF. The CDR3 DNA reads as TGTGCCAGCAGCCGTTACGGGGAAGGGTACCAGCCCCAGCATTTT.

This chain connects TRBV11-2 to TRBJ2-7; D might be TRBD1 (6 bases). The V end was cut by 4 bases, the J end by 2 bases, with 21 bases between. CDR3 length: 17 amino acids. Germline CDR1 SGHAT, CDR2 FQNNGV. The CDR3 loop is CASSSGDGRGIAYEQYF. CDR3 sequence (DNA): TGTGCCAGCAGCTCTGGGGATGGCAGGGGAATCGCCTACGAGCAGTACTTC.

V usage is TRBV7-2 and J usage is TRBJ1-2; possibly TRBD1 for D (6 bases). V was pared by 0 bases and J by 1 base, with 18 bases between. The CDR3 has 18 amino acids. Germline V lookup: CDR1 SGHTA, CDR2 FQGNSA. This chain's CDR3 is CASSLASPGHGFNYGYTF. DNA for the CDR3: TGTGCCAGCAGCTTAGCCAGCCCGGGACACGGTTTTAACTATGGCTACACCTTC.

The genes are TRBV7-2 and TRBJ2-5; D is uncertain. The germline V gene encodes CDR1 SGHTA and CDR2 FQGNSA. CDR3 length equals 12 residues. With 4 bases removed from V and 5 bases from J, the gap between germline ends came to 8 bases. The CDR3: CASSSVGETQYF. The DNA of the CDR3 is TGTGCCAGCAGCTCCGTCGGGGAGACCCAGTACTTC.

In DNA, the CDR3 is TGTGCCAGCAGCATACAAACAGGGTCCAAAAACATTCAGTACTTC. Its protein product is CASSIQTGSKNIQYF. The rearrangement uses TRBV7-9 and TRBJ2-4; a possible D gene is TRBD1 (6 bases). Trimming removed 5 bases from V and 2 bases from J, with 13 bases in between. Germline CDR1 SEHNR, CDR2 FQNEAQ (reference sequence). There are 15 residues in the CDR3. The full variable domain, completed using reference TRBV7-9 and TRBJ2-4, is DTGVSQNPRHKITKRGQNVTFRCDPISEHNRLYWYRQTLGQGPEFLTYFQNEAQLEKSRLLSDRFSAERPKGSFSTLEIQRTEQGDSAMYLCASSIQTGSKNIQYFGAGTRLSVL.

CDR3 residues: CARQGSGNTIYF. The CDR3 coding sequence is TGTGCACGGCAGGGCTCTGGAAACACCATATATTTT. The chain combines TRBV30 with TRBJ1-3; D perhaps matches TRBD1 (5 bases). The CDR3 sequence is 12 residues long. Germline V gene sequence: CDR1 GTSNPN, CDR2 SVGIG (reference sequence).